The TCR beta chain described here comes from a study of CD8 T cells in ankylosing spondylitis. Notes on the study in general: The clones that were linked to disease were reported to be significantly enriched in matched synovial fluid samples from ankylosing spondylitis patients. With a CD8+ phenotype, disease-linked clones were relatively rare in peripheral blood.

This clonotype came up many times. The antigen remains unidentified. In TCRdb, the 5' RACE reads were re-called with MiXCR into one record per CDR3 protein. The table includes 50,000 to 70,000 distinct CDR3 sequences, approximately 6% detected once. Germline lookup yields CDR1 SEHNR and CDR2 FQNEAQ (reference sequence). The CDR3 is made up of 16 amino acids. With 2 bases removed from V and 11 bases from J, the gap between germline ends came to 21 bases. This receptor was taken from a male donor with ankylosing spondylitis. J is TRBJ1-4 and V is TRBV7-9; a possible D gene is TRBD1 (6 bases). The sequenced sample consisted of synovial fluid, either unsorted or a sorted T cell fraction (not recorded which). As DNA, the CDR3 is TGTGCCAGCAGCTTAATACGGGACGCCCGAGGGGGGAAACTGTTTTTT. It yields the protein CASSLIRDARGGKLFF.